This passage covers 10 T cell receptor beta chains from one sample sequenced in a study of blood T cell repertoires in COVID-19 (dated by TCRdb to about 2020). To prepare the library, the immunoSEQ multiplex PCR assay was applied. In its TCRdb copy, this immuneACCESS table keeps in-frame sequences only and misses some clones. Where compared with another copy, unresolved V genes explain less than half of these, and the others have no known cause. The sample table shows 270,000 or so clones, and about 91% are seen once. The top ten hold about 1.2% of the sample. The sequenced sample was PBMCs or T cells enriched from blood (not recorded which). The receptors stem from a woman between 35 and 50 years old with acute COVID-19.

This clone was seen a handful of times. The chain is built from TRBV15 and TRBJ1-4, with TRBD1 as a possible D gene (5 bases). From germline, CDR1 is LNHNV and CDR2 YYDKDF (reference sequence). The CDR3 sequence is 14 residues long. V lost 3 bases and J lost 8, with 13 bases in between. The CDR3, as DNA: TGTGCCACCAGCAGTGGGGCAGGGCGGGAAAAACTGTTTTTT. Translated: CATSSGAGREKLFF.

The chain recombines TRBV10-3 with TRBJ2-1; D uncertain. There are 12 residues in the CDR3. CDR1 ENHRY and CDR2 SYGVKD come from the germline V gene. Trimming took off 6 bases at V and 7 bases at J, with 10 bases between the two ends. The chain's CDR3 is CAIRPPGNEQFF. CDR3 in DNA: TGTGCCATCAGGCCCCCGGGTAATGAGCAGTTCTTC.

The sample holds one count of this clone. The junction does not match germline at one end; this may be a read error. The chain combines TRBV19 with TRBJ2-5, with 7 bases matching TRBD2. In germline, CDR1 is LNHDA, CDR2 SQIVND (reference sequence). There are 14 residues in the CDR3. DNA for the CDR3: TGTGCCAGTAGTATAGTTGCGGGGGAAGGCTATTACGACTTC. Its protein product is CASSIVAGEGYYDF.

V and J are TRBV7-2 and TRBJ2-3, with TRBD2 identical over 9 bases. The CDR3 extends over 16 amino acids. V lost 5 bases and J lost 4; bases outside the gene matches: 10. CDR1 is SGHTA and CDR2 is FQGNSA in the germline V gene. The CDR3 DNA follows: TGTGCCAGCAGCCTAGTGGCTAGCGGGACGCCAGATACGCAGTATTTT. Translating it yields CASSLVASGTPDTQYF. Full variable domain (missing parts from reference TRBV7-2 and TRBJ2-3): GAGVSQSPSNKVTEKGKDVELRCDPISGHTALYWYRQSLGQGLEFLIYFQGNSAPDKSGLPSDRFSAERTGGSVSTLTIQRTQQEDSAVYLCASSLVASGTPDTQYFGPGTRLTVL.

This clone was counted only a few times. This chain uses TRBV2 with TRBJ1-4; the D gene is possibly TRBD1 (5 bases). This CDR3 comprises 16 residues. The germline V gene has CDR1 SNHLY and CDR2 FYNNEI. V was trimmed by 2 bases and J by 8 bases, leaving 18 bases between them. The DNA for the CDR3 is TGTGCCAGCAGTGAACAGGGAAGCAGTAAGAAAGAAAAACTGTTTTTT. As protein: CASSEQGSSKKEKLFF. Drawing the rest from reference TRBV2 and TRBJ1-4, the complete variable domain is EPEVTQTPSHQVTQMGQEVILRCVPISNHLYFYWYRQILGQKVEFLVSFYNNEISEKSEIFDDQFSVERPDGSNFTLKIRSTKLEDSAMYFCASSEQGSSKKEKLFFGSGTQLSVL.

This clone occurred a few times. The chain joins TRBV5-1 to TRBJ1-6, with a possible D match to TRBD1 (6 bases). V lost 0 bases to trimming and J lost 9 bases, with 10 bases between them. This CDR3 is 14 amino acids long. Germline assignment: CDR1 SGHRS and CDR2 YFSETQ. CDR3 residues: CASSLAQGGSPLHF. Written as DNA, the CDR3 is TGCGCCAGCAGCTTGGCACAGGGTGGTTCACCCCTCCACTTT.

The rearrangement uses TRBV5-5 and TRBJ2-3, with a tentative D call TRBD2 (5 bases). Looked up from germline, CDR1 is SGHKS and CDR2 is YYEKEE (reference sequence). The CDR3 covers 16 residues. The V and J ends lost 1 base and 5 bases respectively, with 17 bases between them. The CDR3: CASSLRLDSSLDTQYF. The CDR3 DNA follows: TGTGCCAGCAGCTTGAGGTTGGACTCCTCCTTAGATACGCAGTATTTT.

The CDR3 DNA reads as TGTGCCTGGAATCCGATCGGGAACACTGAAGCTTTCTTT. Protein product: CAWNPIGNTEAFF. V and J are TRBV30 and TRBJ1-1; no reliable D call. CDR3 length equals 13 residues. The germline V gene has CDR1 GTSNPN and CDR2 SVGIG (reference sequence). V was shortened by 4 bases and J by 1 base, with 10 bases between the two germline ends.

The chain links TRBV9 to TRBJ2-7; the D gene is possibly TRBD2 (6 bases). With 0 bases removed from V and 5 bases from J, the gap between germline ends came to 12 bases. Per germline, CDR1 SGDLS and CDR2 YYNGEE. CDR3 length: 14 residues. CDR3 protein: CASSVAAGRDEQYF. In DNA form, the CDR3 reads TGTGCCAGCAGCGTAGCTGCGGGGCGTGACGAGCAGTACTTC. Combining the CDR3 with reference TRBV9 and TRBJ2-7 gives the whole variable domain DSGVTQTPKHLITATGQRVTLRCSPRSGDLSVYWYQQSLDQGLQFLIQYYNGEERAKGNILERFSAQQFPDLHSELNLSSLELGDSALYFCASSVAAGRDEQYFGPGTRLTVT.

The J gene is TRBJ1-1, the V gene TRBV18; 7 bases line up with TRBD1. Per the germline V gene, CDR1 is KGHSH and CDR2 is LQKENI. The CDR3 sequence is 12 residues long. The V gene end was trimmed by 4 bases and the J gene end by 5 bases; junction bases not matched to a gene: 1. The CDR3, as DNA: TGTGCCAGCTCACGACAGGGTACTGAAGCTTTCTTT. This gives the protein CASSRQGTEAFF.